This is a list of T cell receptor beta chains from one sample in a study of cytomegalovirus exposure and HLA in healthy donors. Profiling relied on immunoSEQ multiplex PCR, and the TCRdb table lists in-frame clones only, not all of them. The repertoire includes roughly 200,000 clones, roughly 87% of them detected once, and more than 0.45% sits in the top ten. The source material was PBMCs. The receptors were gathered from a woman between 45 and 65 years old in good health and CMV-seronegative. Both conserved end residues are part of each CDR3. D genes are given only for firm matches. Only part of the rows carry a size: once, few, many, or a class if the clone is expanded.

cdr3_aa	cdr3_nt	j_call	d_call	v_call	clone_size
CASSLIPGQEGGYTF	TGCGCCAGCAGCCTCATCCCGGGACAGGAGGGCGGCTACACCTTC	TRBJ1-2	TRBD1	TRBV5-1	.
CASSLGRTRVDTQYF	TGTGCCAGCAGCTTGGGTCGGACGAGGGTTGATACGCAGTATTTT	TRBJ2-3	.	TRBV7-9	once
CASSLAWQADTQYF	TGTGCCAGCAGCTTAGCGTGGCAGGCGGATACGCAGTATTTT	TRBJ2-3	.	TRBV7-2	.
CASSKVRDRGRVNQPQHF	TGTGCCAGCAGCAAAGTGAGGGACAGGGGGCGCGTAAATCAGCCCCAGCATTTT	TRBJ1-5	.	TRBV21-1	.
CATSSARDRGLYEQYF	TGTGCCACCAGCAGCGCCCGGGACAGGGGGCTCTACGAGCAGTACTTC	TRBJ2-7	TRBD1	TRBV15	.
CASSPVDSLYNSPLHF	TGTGCCAGCTCACCAGTCGACAGTCTATATAATTCACCCCTCCACTTT	TRBJ1-6	.	TRBV18	.
CASSLGPGTGLYNEQFF	TGTGCCAGCAGCTTGGGTCCCGGGACAGGGCTGTACAATGAGCAGTTCTTC	TRBJ2-1	TRBD1	TRBV5-6	.
CASSLLSNVGTGDEQYF	TGTGCCAGCAGTTTATTATCCAATGTGGGGACAGGGGACGAGCAGTACTTC	TRBJ2-7	TRBD1	TRBV27	.
CASSLSGRWTGELFF	TGTGCCAGCAGTCTTAGCGGGAGGTGGACCGGGGAGCTGTTTTTT	TRBJ2-2	TRBD2	TRBV27	once
CASRAQGDTEAFF	TGCGCCAGCAGAGCGCAGGGGGACACTGAAGCTTTCTTT	TRBJ1-1	TRBD1	TRBV10-2	.
CASTTDSLAYEQYF	TGCGCCAGCACGACGGACAGCCTGGCCTACGAGCAGTACTTC	TRBJ2-7	.	TRBV5-1	.
CATSRVGLVNQPQHF	TGTGCCACCAGCAGAGTCGGTCTAGTCAATCAGCCCCAGCATTTT	TRBJ1-5	.	TRBV15	.
CASSFSGGSYEQYF	TGTGCCAGCAGTTTTTCCGGGGGATCCTACGAGCAGTACTTC	TRBJ2-7	.	TRBV28	.
CSVDSGLETQYF	TGCAGCGTTGATTCGGGGTTAGAGACCCAGTACTTC	TRBJ2-5	.	TRBV29-1	.
CASVASGTDTQYF	TGTGCTAGTGTCGCAAGCGGCACAGATACGCAGTATTTT	TRBJ2-3	.	TRBV12-5	.
CASSLSLGTANTGELFF	TGTGCCAGCAGTTTAAGTCTCGGGACAGCGAACACCGGGGAGCTGTTTTTT	TRBJ2-2	TRBD1	TRBV28	.
CAREGHHGGYTF	TGTGCCAGGGAAGGACACCATGGTGGCTACACCTTC	TRBJ1-2	.	TRBV2	few
CASSPPTGWGNTGELFF	TGTGCCAGCAGCCCCCCGACAGGGTGGGGGAACACCGGGGAGCTGTTTTTT	TRBJ2-2	TRBD1	TRBV7-9	.
CSARGGHEQYF	TGCAGTGCCAGAGGGGGCCACGAGCAGTACTTC	TRBJ2-7	TRBD1	TRBV20-1	.
CASSYPPEGQVPGYTF	TGTGCCAGCAGTTACCCTCCTGAGGGACAGGTGCCTGGCTACACCTTC	TRBJ1-2	TRBD1	TRBV6-6	.
CASSPERGFSYEQYF	TGTGCCAGCAGCCCCGAAAGGGGGTTCTCCTACGAGCAGTACTTC	TRBJ2-7	.	TRBV6-1	.
CASSSTGYRANYGYTF	TGTGCCAGCAGTTCGACAGGATACAGGGCTAACTATGGCTACACCTTC	TRBJ1-2	.	TRBV6-6	.
CASSLRSSGGSTGELFF	TGTGCCAGCAGTTTACGGTCTAGCGGGGGCTCCACCGGGGAGCTGTTTTTT	TRBJ2-2	TRBD2	TRBV27	.
CASSLSGTAPYEQYF	TGTGCCAGCAGCCTCTCCGGGACTGCTCCTTACGAGCAGTACTTC	TRBJ2-7	.	TRBV7-2	.
CASSERGEQYF	TGTGCCAGCAGTGAACGGGGGGAGCAGTACTTC	TRBJ2-7	.	TRBV2	.
CASRSTASTMAFF	TGTGCCAGCAGAAGTACAGCCTCCACAATGGCTTTCTTT	TRBJ1-1	.	TRBV28	.
CASSQSPQGQYF	TGTGCCAGCAGCCAAAGCCCCCAGGGGCAGTATTTT	TRBJ2-3	.	TRBV4-2	few
CASSPREATNEKLFF	TGTGCCAGCAGCCCCCGGGAGGCAACTAATGAAAAACTGTTTTTT	TRBJ1-4	.	TRBV7-9	.
CASSLGLAGGSYTGELFF	TGTGCCAGCAGCTTAGGACTAGCGGGAGGTTCGTACACCGGGGAGCTGTTTTTT	TRBJ2-2	TRBD2	TRBV7-2	once
CSVGQGSTEAFF	TGCAGCGTAGGACAGGGGAGCACTGAAGCTTTCTTT	TRBJ1-1	TRBD1	TRBV29-1	.
CASRPPGGSGNTIYF	TGCGCCAGCAGGCCCCCGGGAGGGTCTGGAAACACCATATATTTT	TRBJ1-3	.	TRBV5-1	.
CASSLDSSHGYTF	TGCGCCAGCAGCTTGGACAGTTCCCACGGCTACACCTTC	TRBJ1-2	.	TRBV5-1	.
CASSGGGVQYEQYF	TGTGCCAGCAGCGGAGGCGGGGTTCAATACGAGCAGTACTTC	TRBJ2-7	.	TRBV28	.
CASSFDPGQVETQYF	TGCGCCAGCAGCTTTGACCCGGGACAGGTAGAGACCCAGTACTTC	TRBJ2-5	TRBD1	TRBV5-1	.
CSVEDRLREGALLLNQPQHF	TGCAGCGTTGAAGATCGCCTCCGCGAAGGGGCTCTATTATTGAATCAGCCCCAGCATTTT	TRBJ1-5	.	TRBV29-1	once
CASSRQAMNTEAFF	TGTGCCAGCAGTCGACAGGCTATGAACACTGAAGCTTTCTTT	TRBJ1-1	.	TRBV6-6	.